Each of the 15 T cell receptor beta chains below was sequenced from the same sample in a study of cytomegalovirus exposure and HLA in healthy donors. Primers: 60 Vbeta forward and 13 Jbeta reverse. The protocol was immunoSEQ multiplex PCR, while the TCRdb copy is restricted to in-frame clones and leaves out a portion. This repertoire shows roughly 100,000 clones, 82% found once; its top ten account for about 4%. Sequencing input: PBMCs. The receptors here all came from a man between 50 and 59 years old in good health and CMV-seronegative.

This sequence joins TRBV13 and TRBJ1-5, with a weak D call TRBD1 (6 bases). Germline assignment: CDR1 PRHDT and CDR2 FYEKMQ (reference sequence). CDR3 length: 15 residues. The V end lost 6 bases, the J end lost 4 bases, and 16 bases lay between the germline ends. For the CDR3, the DNA is TGTGCCAGCAGTGGGGGGGGGCCTTATAATCAGCCCCAGCATTTT. The encoded protein is CASSGGGPYNQPQHF.

This chain uses TRBV4-1 with TRBJ1-5; 7 bases are shared with TRBD1. The germline CDR1 and CDR2 sequences are MGHRA and YSYEKL. V gave up 8 bases and J gave up 3 bases; unmatched junction bases: 19. The CDR3 totals 18 residues. The CDR3 DNA reads TGCGCCAGCTCCAAGGCTCCCGCTGGACAGGCCTTCAATCAGCCCCAGCATTTT. Residues: CASSKAPAGQAFNQPQHF.

The DNA of the CDR3 is TGTGCCAGCAGTCGACAGGGACGCACAGATACGCAGTATTTT. This translates into CASSRQGRTDTQYF. The V gene is TRBV2, the J gene TRBJ2-3, with 7 bases lining up with TRBD1. J gave up 1 base and V 5 bases, and 3 bases lay outside the gene matches. The length of the CDR3 is 14 residues. The germline V gene has CDR1 SNHLY and CDR2 FYNNEI.

This clone was observed a single time. This chain connects TRBV30 to TRBJ2-7; 7 bases are shared with TRBD2. This CDR3 has 13 amino acids. Looked up from germline, CDR1 is GTSNPN and CDR2 is SVGIG (reference sequence). V gave up 0 bases and J gave up 2 bases; unmatched junction bases: 1. CDR3 sequence reads: CAWSVGGAYEQYF. The DNA of the CDR3 is TGTGCCTGGAGTGTGGGGGGGGCCTACGAGCAGTACTTC.

This clone was counted only a few times. The J gene is TRBJ2-7, the V gene TRBV6-5; 8 positions match TRBD2. The V and J ends lost 6 bases and 4 bases, in that order; junction bases with no gene match: 8. This CDR3 spans 14 amino acids. Per the germline V gene, CDR1 is MNHEY and CDR2 is SVGAGI. DNA for the CDR3: TGTGCCAGCAGACGGGAACAGCGGGGGTACGAGCAGTACTTC. Residues: CASRREQRGYEQYF.

This chain connects TRBV7-2 to TRBJ2-3, with D possibly matching TRBD2 (5 bases). The CDR3 sequence is 14 residues long. Looked up from germline, CDR1 is SGHTA and CDR2 is FQGNSA. V dropped 5 bases and J dropped 2 bases, with 11 bases sitting between them. CDR3 protein: CASSPLGFTDTQYF. DNA for the CDR3: TGTGCCAGCAGCCCACTAGGCTTCACAGATACGCAGTATTTT.

The rearrangement uses TRBV7-6 and TRBJ2-5, with D perhaps TRBD1 (5 bases). The CDR3 is 15 amino acids. Trimming left V 1 base short and J 3 bases short, with 12 bases between. CDR1 SGHVS and CDR2 FNYEAQ come from the germline V gene. CDR3 region: CASSLESAGKETQYF. The CDR3 DNA is TGTGCCAGCAGCTTAGAATCGGCAGGGAAAGAGACCCAGTACTTC.

This clone has just one count. This rearrangement joins TRBV7-2 to TRBJ2-7, with 8 bases aligning to TRBD1. The CDR3 runs to 15 residues. Germline V lookup: CDR1 SGHTA, CDR2 FQGNSA. V trimming: 3 bases; J trimming: 3 bases; junction bases outside the gene matches: 7. The CDR3 coding sequence is TGTGCCAGCAGCTTCCAGGGGGCTCCTAACTACGAGCAGTACTTC. The encoded protein is CASSFQGAPNYEQYF. Complete variable domain (other parts from reference TRBV7-2 and TRBJ2-7): GAGVSQSPSNKVTEKGKDVELRCDPISGHTALYWYRQSLGQGLEFLIYFQGNSAPDKSGLPSDRFSAERTGGSVSTLTIQRTQQEDSAVYLCASSFQGAPNYEQYFGPGTRLTVT.

J is TRBJ2-1 and V is TRBV10-3; D is perhaps TRBD2 (6 bases). In germline, CDR1 is ENHRY, CDR2 SYGVKD. V was pared by 5 bases and J by 6 bases, with 20 bases between. The CDR3 length is 16 residues. The CDR3 coding sequence is TGTGCCATCAGTCCAAACCGGGACTCCTGGGCCAATGAGCAGTTCTTC. As protein: CAISPNRDSWANEQFF.

This clone was found a few times. V usage is TRBV6-6 and J usage is TRBJ2-7; 7 nucleotides line up with TRBD2. The ends lost 5 bases at V and 3 bases at J; junction bases unmatched: 13. The germline V gene has CDR1 MNHNY and CDR2 SVGAGI (reference sequence). This CDR3 contains 16 residues. CDR3 sequence (DNA): TGTGCCAGCAGTCCCAGTGCGGGGGTAGGGAACTACGAGCAGTACTTC. Protein product: CASSPSAGVGNYEQYF.

Only a few counts were recorded for this clone. The chain is built from TRBV5-1 and TRBJ2-1; 8 positions agree with TRBD2. Germline-derived CDR1 and CDR2 are SGHRS and YFSETQ. With V trimmed by 0 bases and J by 4 bases, 9 bases remained unmatched. CDR3 length: 17 residues. In nucleotides, the CDR3 is TGCGCCAGCAGCTTGGGTGCGGGAGGCTTCACTTACAATGAGCAGTTCTTC. Its translation: CASSLGAGGFTYNEQFF.

The V gene is TRBV27, the J gene TRBJ2-4; 8 nucleotides agree with TRBD1. Germline CDR1 reads MNHEY; CDR2 reads SMNVEV (reference sequence). The CDR3 runs to 15 residues. Germline trimming cut 2 bases from V and 7 bases from J; bases unmatched to any gene: 7. This chain's CDR3 is CASSLRSDRANIQYF. CDR3 DNA sequence: TGTGCCAGCAGTTTACGTTCGGACAGGGCGAACATTCAGTACTTC.

The chain has TRBV19 and TRBJ2-1; 7 positions agree with TRBD1. Germline V CDR1 and CDR2: LNHDA, SQIVND (reference sequence). V lost 10 bases, J lost 1 base, and 10 bases stayed unmatched. The CDR3 is made up of 15 amino acids. The CDR3: CATQPPRGSYNEQFF. DNA of the CDR3: TGTGCCACCCAGCCCCCCAGGGGGTCCTACAATGAGCAGTTCTTC.

The chain links TRBV9 to TRBJ2-2; 7 nucleotides align to TRBD2. After removal of 0 bases from V and 0 bases from J, the junction contained 2 bases not matched to a gene. This CDR3 has 16 residues. The germline CDR1 and CDR2 sequences are SGDLS and YYNGEE. The DNA for the CDR3 is TGTGCCAGCAGCGTAGTTCTAGCGGCGAACACCGGGGAGCTGTTTTTT. Its translation is CASSVVLAANTGELFF.

V gene TRBV5-1 combines with J gene TRBJ2-5; 8 nucleotides match TRBD1. The end of the DNA aligns better with TRBJ2-7, so the J call may be wrong. Germline CDR1 and CDR2: SGHRS and YFSETQ. The CDR3 covers 14 residues. The CDR3 region has the DNA TGCGCCAGCAGCCCCGGACAGGGTCAAAACGAGCAGTACTTC. This codes for CASSPGQGQNEQYF.